The present TCR beta chain was sequenced within a study of T cell responses to AZD1222 COVID-19 vaccine. Regarding this clone: Its target is not known.

Study observations and caveats: Within unmutated variant regions lay the reported targets of nearly half of spike-specific TCRs. In a largely white British group with more females than males, clonal diversity was possibly underestimated.

Assay used: immunoSEQ multiplex PCR; TCRdb lists only in-frame clones, some missing. The sample lists about 180,000 clones, around 88% occurring once. Trimming stripped 6 bases from V and 0 bases from J, with 12 bases between. The germline CDR1 and CDR2 sequences are MNHEY and SVGAGI. The CDR3 has 15 amino acids. The V call is TRBV6-5, the J call TRBJ1-5; D possibly corresponds to TRBD1 (5 bases). Sample: peripheral blood, taken on day 0 of AZD1222 vaccination. This TCR derives from an adult in good health. The CDR3 DNA follows: TGTGCCAGCAGCCTGGACACTTATAGCAATCAGCCCCAGCATTTT. It translates to CASSLDTYSNQPQHF.